One and the same sample provided the 25 T cell receptor beta chains below, sequenced in a study of OX40 agonist ivuxolimab in advanced cancers. Libraries were made using the immunoSEQ multiplex PCR assay. In TCRdb, the immuneACCESS table is reduced to in-frame sequences with V and J assigned. These tables do not hold every clone; where another copy was compared, an unresolved V gene accounts for under half, and the others remain unexplained. The sample records 25,000 to 35,000 clones, about 88% of which are singletons. The top ten hold around 31% of the sample. Sequenced material: CD4+ or CD8+ T cells sorted from blood, taken in a trial of the OX40 agonist ivuxolimab. The origin of the receptors is an adult with an advanced solid tumor such as melanoma, head and neck, liver or kidney cancer.

This clone was picked up one time. This sequence joins TRBV13 and TRBJ2-3; TRBD2 might be the D (7 bases). This CDR3 is 15 amino acids long. Germline assignment: CDR1 PRHDT and CDR2 FYEKMQ (reference sequence). The ends were cut back, 0 bases at V and 4 bases at J, with 11 bases in the middle. CDR3 in DNA: TGTGCCAGCAGCTTAGGTGCGGGGGCCCCAGATACGCAGTATTTT. Its translation is CASSLGAGAPDTQYF.

V is TRBV29-1 and J is TRBJ2-7; 7 bases are a match to TRBD1. The CDR3 sequence is 14 residues long. The V and J ends lost 1 base and 3 bases, in that order; junction bases with no gene match: 6. Germline V gives CDR1 SQVTM, CDR2 ANQGSEA. CDR3 DNA sequence: TGCAGCGTTGAAGTACCGGGGACAGTCTACGAGCAGTACTTC. Its protein product is CSVEVPGTVYEQYF.

The V and J genes are TRBV29-1 and TRBJ1-1, with a weak D call TRBD1 (5 bases). The length of the CDR3 is 12 residues. Trimming took 6 bases from V and 0 from J, leaving 8 bases between them. From germline, CDR1 is SQVTM and CDR2 ANQGSEA. For the CDR3, the DNA is TGCAGCGTGGGACGCATGAACACTGAAGCTTTCTTT. As protein: CSVGRMNTEAFF.

CDR3 sequence: CASSRVYEDTEAFF. The CDR3 coding sequence is TGTGCCAGCAGCAGGGTTTATGAAGACACTGAAGCTTTCTTT. This sequence joins TRBV6-5 and TRBJ1-1, with D possibly TRBD1 on 5 matching bases. Looked up from germline, CDR1 is MNHEY and CDR2 is SVGAGI. This CDR3 region has 14 residues. V dropped 6 bases and J dropped 3 bases, with 14 bases sitting between them.

This clone was detected only a few times. J is TRBJ2-7 and V is TRBV18; no definite D call. This CDR3 contains 12 residues. Trimming stripped 6 bases from V and 3 bases from J, with 9 bases between. Germline assignment: CDR1 KGHSH and CDR2 LQKENI. CDR3 residues: CASSLGVYEQYF. CDR3 sequence (DNA): TGTGCCAGCTCTCTTGGAGTCTACGAGCAGTACTTC. Drawing the rest from reference TRBV18 and TRBJ2-7, the complete variable domain is NAGVMQNPRHLVRRRGQEARLRCSPMKGHSHVYWYRQLPEEGLKFMVYLQKENIIDESGMPKERFSAEFPKEGPSILRIQQVVRGDSAAYFCASSLGVYEQYFGPGTRLTVT.

The CDR3 sequence: CASSPTGEGYTF. Here the CDR3 DNA reads TGTGCCAGCAGTCCGACGGGGGAGGGCTACACCTTC. The chain couples TRBV7-8 to TRBJ1-2; the D gene is possibly TRBD1 (5 bases). V lost 6 bases to trimming and J lost 8 bases, with 13 bases between them. Germline CDR1 is SGHVS and CDR2 is FQNEAQ. The CDR3 loop spans 12 amino acids.

The rearrangement links TRBV7-2 to TRBJ2-7; TRBD1 agrees at 7 bases. Germline V gene lookup returns CDR1 SGHTA and CDR2 FQGNSA. CDR3 length: 15 amino acids. V lost 6 bases, J lost 1 base, and 9 bases stayed unmatched. The CDR3, as DNA: TGTGCCAGCAGATCCCCGTTGACAGGGTCCTACGAGCAGTACTTC. This translates into CASRSPLTGSYEQYF.

The genes are TRBV4-2 and TRBJ2-7; D may correspond to TRBD1 or TRBD2 (6 bases each). The length of the CDR3 is 16 residues. Germline CDR1 is LGHNA and CDR2 is YNFKEQ. Trimming cost V 0 bases and J 5 bases, with 17 bases left between them. Here the CDR3 DNA reads TGTGCCAGCAGCCAAGATCTAGCTTACCGGGGGCACGAGCAGTACTTC. Its protein product is CASSQDLAYRGHEQYF.

The J gene is TRBJ2-7, the V gene TRBV6-5; D remains unclear. Trimming stripped 0 bases from V and 2 bases from J, with 5 bases between. CDR3 length: 13 amino acids. Germline assignment: CDR1 MNHEY and CDR2 SVGAGI. The CDR3 sequence: CASSYSRTYEQYF. In DNA, the CDR3 is TGTGCCAGCAGTTACTCACGTACCTACGAGCAGTACTTC.

This chain joins TRBV7-3 and TRBJ2-3; D gene unclear. This CDR3 region has 12 residues. Germline-derived CDR1 and CDR2 are SGHTA and FQGTGA. V was pared by 9 bases and J by 6 bases, with 13 bases between. The CDR3 here is CASGHPLDTQYF. CDR3 DNA: TGTGCCAGTGGCCATCCCCTGGATACGCAGTATTTT.

The rearrangement joins TRBV28 to TRBJ2-7; maybe TRBD2 (5 bases). CDR1 and CDR2 from the germline V gene are MDHEN and SYDVKM. Trimming shortened V by 2 bases and J by 3 bases, and 20 bases separated the two germline ends. CDR3 length equals 17 residues. The chain's CDR3 is CASSLGIRADHIYEQYF. The CDR3 DNA reads as TGTGCCAGCAGTTTAGGGATAAGAGCGGATCATATCTACGAGCAGTACTTC. Full variable domain (missing parts from reference TRBV28 and TRBJ2-7): DVKVTQSSRYLVKRTGEKVFLECVQDMDHENMFWYRQDPGLGLRLIYFSYDVKMKEKGDIPEGYSVSREKKERFSLILESASTNQTSMYLCASSLGIRADHIYEQYFGPGTRLTVT.

V is TRBV27 and J is TRBJ2-5, with 10 bases lining up with TRBD1. Germline loops: CDR1 MNHEY, CDR2 SMNVEV (reference sequence). V lost 6 bases, J lost 5 bases, and 9 bases stayed unmatched. The CDR3 consists of 15 residues. CDR3 bases: TGTGCCAGCAGGGGAGGGACAGGGGTAGGGGAGACCCAGTACTTC. This translates into CASRGGTGVGETQYF.

This clone occurred a few times. This chain uses TRBV11-2 with TRBJ1-4; D is ambiguous. This CDR3 is built from 12 residues. The germline CDR1 and CDR2 sequences are SGHAT and FQNNGV. V was clipped by 1 base and J by 9 bases, with 6 bases between them. The CDR3 sequence is CASSLGGKKLFF. DNA of the CDR3: TGTGCCAGCAGCTTAGGGGGTAAAAAACTGTTTTTT.

The CDR3 DNA reads as TGTGCCAGCAGCCCCGACAGTTGGCAGTTCTTC. Its translation is CASSPDSWQFF. This chain connects TRBV7-9 to TRBJ2-1, with D maybe TRBD1 (5 bases). Germline V gene lookup returns CDR1 SEHNR and CDR2 FQNEAQ (reference sequence). The ends were cut back, 5 bases at V and 12 bases at J, with 11 bases in the middle. The CDR3 length is 11 residues.

This clone was detected only a few times. V and J are TRBV27 and TRBJ1-1; maybe TRBD1 (5 bases). The CDR3 runs 14 residues. The germline V gene encodes CDR1 MNHEY and CDR2 SMNVEV (reference sequence). Trimming removed 3 bases from V and 3 bases from J, with 11 bases in between. The CDR3 DNA is TGTGCCAGCAGTTTCTTTGGGGGGGACACTGAAGCTTTCTTT. Amino acids: CASSFFGGDTEAFF.

This clone was detected only once. This rearrangement joins TRBV27 to TRBJ1-3; D possibly corresponds to TRBD1 (6 bases). CDR3 length equals 15 residues. Germline V lookup: CDR1 MNHEY, CDR2 SMNVEV (reference sequence). The ends were cut back, 6 bases at V and 2 bases at J, with 14 bases in the middle. The CDR3 region is CASRKGDTAGNTIYF. The CDR3 DNA follows: TGTGCCAGCAGGAAGGGGGACACCGCTGGAAACACCATATATTTT.

The chain combines TRBV28 with TRBJ1-1; no definite D call. This CDR3 comprises 10 residues. The V gene lost 7 bases and the J gene lost 6 bases, with 6 bases spanning the gap. The germline V gene has CDR1 MDHEN and CDR2 SYDVKM. The CDR3 DNA sequence: TGTGCCAGCACCCAGCCTGAAGCTTTCTTT. Protein product: CASTQPEAFF.

This clone was detected only a few times. The chain combines TRBV10-3 with TRBJ1-6; D remains ambiguous. V lost 4 bases to trimming and J lost 7 bases, with 11 bases between them. Germline CDR1 ENHRY, CDR2 SYGVKD. This CDR3 spans 14 amino acids. The CDR3 DNA is TGTGCCATCAGTGTTGAGGAACCCAATTCACCCCTCCACTTT. Its protein product is CAISVEEPNSPLHF.

V and J are TRBV10-3 and TRBJ2-7; either TRBD1 or TRBD2 may supply D (5 bases each). Germline loops: CDR1 ENHRY, CDR2 SYGVKD. The CDR3 is made up of 12 amino acids. The V gene lost 8 bases and the J gene lost 7 bases, with 15 bases spanning the gap. CDR3 coding DNA: TGTGCCATCGAAGCCCAGGGACGGGAGCAGTACTTC. Translation: CAIEAQGREQYF.

This clone showed up just once. V and J are TRBV9 and TRBJ2-1, with D possibly being TRBD2 (7 bases). Trimming pared 4 bases from V and 4 bases from J, leaving 18 bases between. CDR1 is SGDLS, CDR2 YYNGEE, per germline. The CDR3 has 16 residues. The CDR3 sequence is CASSPRRGGAYNEQFF. The CDR3 DNA follows: TGTGCCAGCAGCCCACGTAGGGGGGGGGCTTACAATGAGCAGTTCTTC.

The chain recombines TRBV13 with TRBJ2-1; a possible D gene is TRBD2 (6 bases). The CDR3 is made up of 13 amino acids. V lost 6 bases, J lost 9 bases, and 15 bases lay in between. The germline V gene encodes CDR1 PRHDT and CDR2 FYEKMQ (reference sequence). For the CDR3, the DNA is TGTGCCAGCAGTTCTGGACTACTAGTTGAGCAGTTCTTC. Translated, it gives CASSSGLLVEQFF.

This chain links TRBV13 with TRBJ1-6, with TRBD1 identical over 9 bases. The junction had 6 bases not matched to a gene; V was cut back by 4 bases and J by 8 bases. This CDR3 contains 15 residues. CDR1 PRHDT and CDR2 FYEKMQ come from the germline V gene (reference sequence). In DNA, the CDR3 is TGTGCCAGCAGCTCCCGGGACAGGGCTGATTCACCCCTCCACTTT. Protein: CASSSRDRADSPLHF.

The chain joins TRBV2 to TRBJ1-5; D gene unclear. Trimming took off 5 bases at V and 7 bases at J, with 18 bases between the two ends. Per germline, CDR1 SNHLY and CDR2 FYNNEI. CDR3 length equals 15 residues. The CDR3 loop is CASSSGGGPGQPQHF. CDR3 bases: TGTGCCAGCAGTTCGGGCGGTGGGCCTGGGCAGCCCCAGCATTTT.

The chain employs TRBV10-3 and TRBJ2-7; TRBD1 aligns across 8 bases. The CDR3 contains 14 residues. Trimming cost V 1 base and J 2 bases; bases outside gene matches: 1. Germline loops: CDR1 ENHRY, CDR2 SYGVKD. The CDR3 reads CAISELTGAYEQYF. The CDR3 DNA is TGTGCCATCAGTGAGTTGACAGGGGCCTACGAGCAGTACTTC.

This clone was found a few times. The chain uses TRBV27 and TRBJ2-7; TRBD1 aligns across 7 bases. This CDR3 has 15 amino acids. CDR1 is MNHEY, CDR2 SMNVEV, per germline (reference sequence). V lost 2 bases, J lost 1 base, and 5 bases stayed unmatched. CDR3 residues: CASSLAGTASYEQYF. In nucleotides, the CDR3 is TGTGCCAGCAGTTTAGCAGGGACAGCTTCCTACGAGCAGTACTTC.